Each of the 11 T cell receptor beta chains below was sequenced from the same sample in a study of T cell responses to AZD1222 COVID-19 vaccine. The data were produced by immunoSEQ multiplex PCR, yet TCRdb's version contains in-frame clones alone and is incomplete. The sample has 160,000 or so clones; roughly nine tenths are singletons. The input for sequencing was peripheral blood, taken on day 0 of AZD1222 vaccination. These receptors were collected from an adult in good health.

V usage is TRBV9 and J usage is TRBJ1-4, with D perhaps TRBD1 (5 bases). The CDR3 consists of 15 residues. The V gene's germline CDR1 is SGDLS and CDR2 YYNGEE. Between the trimmed V and J ends, which lost 0 bases and 8 bases, there was a span of 14 bases. CDR3 in DNA: TGTGCCAGCAGCGTAGCAGGGACCTTCTCCGAAAAACTGTTTTTT. Protein product: CASSVAGTFSEKLFF.

V and J are TRBV25-1 and TRBJ1-2, with D uncertain. CDR1 is MGHDK and CDR2 is SYGVNS in the germline V gene. The CDR3 extends over 12 amino acids. Deletions cut 3 bases from V and 4 bases from J, with 6 bases between. The CDR3 protein is CASSDQFYGYTF. In DNA, the CDR3 is TGTGCCAGCAGTGATCAGTTCTATGGCTACACCTTC.

This chain uses TRBV6-5 with TRBJ2-5; D is ambiguous. V shed 7 bases and J shed 5 bases, with 8 bases lying between them. CDR1 and CDR2 from the germline V gene are MNHEY and SVGAGI. This CDR3 comprises 11 residues. Written as DNA, the CDR3 is TGTGCCAGCACCTCCGGCGAGACCCAGTACTTC. As protein: CASTSGETQYF.

The J gene is TRBJ2-2, the V gene TRBV3-1 (or the pseudogene TRBV3-2); maybe TRBD2 (6 bases). Germline V CDR1 and CDR2: LGHDT, YNNKEL (reference sequence). The CDR3 is made up of 14 amino acids. V lost 1 base and J lost 6, with 9 bases in between. CDR3 sequence (DNA): TGTGCCAGCAGCCAAGGGGGGACTTCCGGGGAGCTGTTTTTT. Amino acid sequence: CASSQGGTSGELFF.

The V gene is TRBV7-3, the J gene TRBJ1-3, with 10 bases fitting TRBD1. The V gene end was trimmed by 4 bases and the J gene end by 2 bases; junction bases not matched to a gene: 2. The CDR3 is made up of 15 amino acids. Germline V lookup: CDR1 SGHTA, CDR2 FQGTGA. The CDR3 sequence: CASSWTGGPGNTIYF. The DNA for the CDR3 is TGTGCCAGCAGCTGGACAGGGGGACCTGGAAACACCATATATTTT.

The V and J genes are TRBV6-5 and TRBJ2-3; possibly TRBD1 or TRBD2 for D (5 bases each). Germline values: CDR1 MNHEY, CDR2 SVGAGI. Trimming took off 4 bases at V and 7 bases at J, with 21 bases between the two ends. The CDR3 loop spans 16 amino acids. CDR3: CASSSRDGTRKNTQYF. As DNA, the CDR3 is TGTGCCAGCAGTTCTAGGGACGGTACCCGCAAGAATACGCAGTATTTT.

The V call is TRBV19, the J call TRBJ2-7, with 10 positions matching TRBD2. Trimming removed 6 bases from V and 1 base from J; junction bases left unmatched: 3. The CDR3 is made up of 14 amino acids. From germline, CDR1 is LNHDA and CDR2 SQIVND (reference sequence). The CDR3 spells CASSPGLASYEQYF. The CDR3 region has the DNA TGTGCCAGTAGCCCGGGACTAGCGTCCTACGAGCAGTACTTC.

The rearrangement links TRBV20-1 to TRBJ2-1; D is possibly TRBD2 (6 bases). CDR3 length: 12 amino acids. V shed 3 bases and J shed 6 bases, with 9 bases lying between them. CDR1 and CDR2 from the germline V gene are DFQATT and SNEGSKA (reference sequence). In DNA, the CDR3 is TGCAGTGCTAGTACGGGGGTCAATGAGCAGTTCTTC. Encoded protein: CSASTGVNEQFF.

CDR3 sequence (DNA): TGTGCCAGCTCACCACCGACGTTCGCCTCCTACAATGAGCAGTTCTTC. This gives the protein CASSPPTFASYNEQFF. The V call is TRBV18, the J call TRBJ2-1, with D hard to call. Trimming stripped 0 bases from V and 0 bases from J, with 9 bases between. The V gene's germline CDR1 is KGHSH and CDR2 LQKENI. The CDR3 extends over 16 amino acids.

This clone was observed a handful of times. The chain has TRBV5-6 and TRBJ2-3; tentative D call: TRBD1 (6 bases). The ends were cut back, 2 bases at V and 1 base at J, with 11 bases in the middle. The CDR3 is 15 amino acids. The germline V gene has CDR1 SGHDT and CDR2 YYEEEE. This CDR3 reads CASSLGAGGTDTQYF. CDR3 DNA sequence: TGTGCCAGCAGCTTAGGGGCAGGGGGCACAGATACGCAGTATTTT.

The CDR3: CASSYSDRVEGYTF. CDR3 nucleotides: TGTGCCAGCAGTTACTCGGACAGGGTGGAAGGCTACACCTTC. The rearrangement links TRBV6-2 or TRBV6-3 to TRBJ1-2; TRBD1 matches at 8 bases. Unmatched junction bases numbered 5, after V lost 0 bases and J lost 8 bases. The CDR3 has 14 amino acids. In germline, CDR1 is MNHEY, CDR2 SVGEGT.